This T cell receptor beta chain was found in a study of blood T cell repertoires in COVID-19 (TCRdb year 2020). A note on the overall study: Collaborator samples came from the United States, Italy and Spain and covered acute and convalescent phases of COVID-19. The material from the prospective study consisted of cDNA or gDNA derived from T cells, B-cell-depleted T cells, or PBMCs. The dataset comprised deeply sampled blood TCRbeta repertoires from subjects exposed to, actively infected with, or recovered from COVID-19. The repertoires were made available in a free public database intended to serve as a resource for research on the immune response to SARS-CoV-2. Samples came from the ongoing ImmuneRACE study (first 160 participants) plus 1,254 subjects from 6 global collaborators. Nearly every sample came with metadata listing a de-identified subject ID, COVID-19 status, age in years and sex. Where available, HLA class I and class II types were taken from metadata supplied by the sample provider and were not determined by assay-based typing.

TCRbeta CDR3 regions were amplified from genomic DNA using the immunoSEQ Assay, a bias-controlled multiplex PCR. The original methods were these. The number of nucleated cells in each sample was estimated from the amplification of reference gene primers within the assay. Sequence reads were collapsed and filtered to measure the absolute abundance of every unique TCRbeta CDR3 rearrangement. Productive Simpson clonality was computed per sample as the square root of Simpson's diversity index over productive rearrangements. TCRdb provides this immuneACCESS table in a form limited to in-frame rearrangements. Some clones are lacking; in checked studies, under half of them reflect an unresolved V gene, and why the rest are absent is not known. V, J and clone size reflect that table, while D and trimming were determined from the DNA. The sample contains some 110,000 clones, 60% to 85% of them found a single time. Clones ranked in the top ten supply 6.2% of the sample.

Overall study outcomes, separate from this receptor: The quantity of clinical and demographic metadata differed by source and by participant and was supplied without curation.

CDR1 LGHNA and CDR2 YNFKEQ are derived from the germline V gene. At the junction V is shortened by 0 bases and J by 9 bases; bases outside the gene matches: 5. Counted from cysteine to phenylalanine, this CDR3 has 15 amino acids. The read is trimmed to its CDR3 DNA, 45 bases read in frame from base 1. The collaborating institutions used their own protocols to collect whole blood in K2EDTA tubes. For TCRbeta analysis, collaborators shipped samples as frozen whole blood, isolated PBMCs, or DNA extracted from either of those sample types. Remarks on this clone: Its antigen is still unknown. Base qualities are not recorded, but no much larger clone differs from it by a single base.

Sequencing was carried out using peripheral blood. The sequence is built from TRBV4-2 and TRBJ1-6; 7 nucleotides in the junction match TRBD1. This clonotype was obtained from a man in his 70s with acute or convalescent COVID-19. Here the CDR3 is given as CASSQERDRASPLHF. At the DNA level, the sequence is TGTGCCAGCAGCCAAGAGCGCGACAGGGCTTCACCCCTCCACTTT.